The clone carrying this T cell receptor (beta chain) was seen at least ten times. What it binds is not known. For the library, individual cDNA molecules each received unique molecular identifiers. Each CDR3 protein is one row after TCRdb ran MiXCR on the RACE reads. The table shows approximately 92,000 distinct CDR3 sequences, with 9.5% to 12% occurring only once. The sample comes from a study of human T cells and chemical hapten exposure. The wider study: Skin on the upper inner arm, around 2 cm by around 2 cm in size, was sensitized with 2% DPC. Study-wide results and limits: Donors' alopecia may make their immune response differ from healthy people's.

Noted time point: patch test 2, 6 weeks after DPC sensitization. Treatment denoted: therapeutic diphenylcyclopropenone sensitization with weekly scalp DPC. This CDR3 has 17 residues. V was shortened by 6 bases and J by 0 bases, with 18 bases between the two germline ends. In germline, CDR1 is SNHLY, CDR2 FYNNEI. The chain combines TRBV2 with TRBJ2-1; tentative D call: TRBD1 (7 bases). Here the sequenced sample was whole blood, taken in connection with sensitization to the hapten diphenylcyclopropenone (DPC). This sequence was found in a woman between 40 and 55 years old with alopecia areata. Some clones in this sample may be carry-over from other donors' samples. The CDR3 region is CASRERQGLVSYNEQFF. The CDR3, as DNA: TGTGCCAGCAGGGAACGACAGGGACTTGTCTCCTACAATGAGCAGTTCTTC.